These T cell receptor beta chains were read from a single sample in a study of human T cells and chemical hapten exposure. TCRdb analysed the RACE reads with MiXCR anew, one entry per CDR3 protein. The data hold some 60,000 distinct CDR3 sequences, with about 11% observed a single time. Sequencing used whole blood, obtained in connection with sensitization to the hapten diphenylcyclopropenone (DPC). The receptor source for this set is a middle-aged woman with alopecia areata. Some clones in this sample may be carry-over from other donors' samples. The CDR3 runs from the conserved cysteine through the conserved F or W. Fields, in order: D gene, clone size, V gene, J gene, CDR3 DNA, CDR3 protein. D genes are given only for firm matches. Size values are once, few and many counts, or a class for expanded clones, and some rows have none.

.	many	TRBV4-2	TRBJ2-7	TGTGCCAGCAGCCTGACTGTACCGGACGAGCAGTACTTC	CASSLTVPDEQYF
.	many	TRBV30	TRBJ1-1	TGTGCCTGGAGTAAGGATCTCCATTCGAACACTGAAGCTTTCTTT	CAWSKDLHSNTEAFF
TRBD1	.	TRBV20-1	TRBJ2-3	TGCAGTGCTAGAAAGACAGGGGGCCCAGATACGCAGTATTTT	CSARKTGGPDTQYF
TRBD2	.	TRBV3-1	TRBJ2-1	TGTGCCAGCAGCCTCACTAGCGATAATGAGCAGTTCTTC	CASSLTSDNEQFF
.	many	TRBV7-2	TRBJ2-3	TGTGCCAGCAGCCGGGACTTCGGAGATACGCAGTATTTT	CASSRDFGDTQYF
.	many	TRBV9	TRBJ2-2	TGTGCCAGCACCCAAAGGTTAAGGCAGGGGGAGCTGTTTTTT	CASTQRLRQGELFF
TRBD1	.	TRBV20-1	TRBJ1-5	TGCAGTGCTCTACGGACAGGGTTCGGTCGAAATCAGCCCCAGCATTTT	CSALRTGFGRNQPQHF
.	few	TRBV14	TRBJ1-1	TGTGCCAGCAGCCAACAGCTACCCCCTAACACTGAAGCTTTCTTT	CASSQQLPPNTEAFF
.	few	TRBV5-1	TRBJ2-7	TGCGCCAGCAGCCACTCGGACGGCTACGAGCAGTACTTC	CASSHSDGYEQYF
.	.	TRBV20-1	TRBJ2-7	TGCAGTGCTAGCTACGCCCGAACCCCAACTGGCGAGCAGTACTTC	CSASYARTPTGEQYF
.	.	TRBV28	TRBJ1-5	TGTGCCAGCAGCTACGGACAGAATCAGCCCCAGCATTTT	CASSYGQNQPQHF
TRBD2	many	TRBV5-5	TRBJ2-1	TGTGCCAGCGGGACTAGCGGGAGCGGTGGTCGAAATGAGCAGTTCTTC	CASGTSGSGGRNEQFF
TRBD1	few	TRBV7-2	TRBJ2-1	TGTGCCAGCAGCGTCGACAGGGCGGGCCCCAATGAGCAGTTCTTC	CASSVDRAGPNEQFF
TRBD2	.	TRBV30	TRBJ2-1	TGTGCCTGGAGTCAGGGGCTAGCGGGACCCTACAATGAGCAGTTCTTC	CAWSQGLAGPYNEQFF
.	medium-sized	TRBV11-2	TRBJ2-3	TGTGCCAGCAGCTTAGGGGAGGAGGCCAGTTTTGCCACAGATACGCAGTATTTT	CASSLGEEASFATDTQYF
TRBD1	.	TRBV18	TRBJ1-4	TGTGCCAGCTCACCGGGACAGGGATCCGAAAAACTGTTTTTT	CASSPGQGSEKLFF
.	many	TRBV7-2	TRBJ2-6	TGTGCCAGCAGCTTACCTGGGGCCAACGTCCTGACTTTC	CASSLPGANVLTF
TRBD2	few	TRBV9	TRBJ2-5	TGTGCCAGCAGCGTGGGACTAGCGGGGGCCCCGGGGACCCAGTACTTC	CASSVGLAGAPGTQYF
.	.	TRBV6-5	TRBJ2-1	TGTGCCAGCAGTTACGGGGTATGGGGGGCCTCAGACAATGAGCAGTTCTTC	CASSYGVWGASDNEQFF
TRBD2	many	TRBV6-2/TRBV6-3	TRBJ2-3	TGTGCCAGCAGCCTGCACGGGGGGGCCACAGATACGCAGTATTTT	CASSLHGGATDTQYF
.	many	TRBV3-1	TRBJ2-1	TGTGCCAGCAGCCAAGAGGGAAGCGTTCAGTTCTTC	CASSQEGSVQFF
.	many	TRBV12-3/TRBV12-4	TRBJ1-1	TGTGCCAGCAGTGAACAGGGAGTTTCGGGAGCTTTCTTT	CASSEQGVSGAFF
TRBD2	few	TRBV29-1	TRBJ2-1	TGCAGCACCCGCCAGCGGGGGACCTACAATGAGCAGTTCTTC	CSTRQRGTYNEQFF
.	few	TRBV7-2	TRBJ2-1	TGTGCCAGCAGCGCTGCGGCGGTCTACAATGAGCAGTTCTTC	CASSAAAVYNEQFF
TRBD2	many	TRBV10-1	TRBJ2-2	TGCGCCAGCAGTGAATTACTGGGACTACAGCCTCGTACCGGGGAGCTGTTTTTT	CASSELLGLQPRTGELFF
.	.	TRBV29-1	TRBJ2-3	TGCATCGGGACGGGGATTACCACAGATACGCAGTATTTT	CIGTGITTDTQYF
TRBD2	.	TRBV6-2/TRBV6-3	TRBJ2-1	TGTGCCAGCAGTTACCACCTGGGAGCGGGAGGGCCGAATGAGCAGTTCTTC	CASSYHLGAGGPNEQFF